The 10 T cell receptor beta chains given below trace back to one sample, sequenced in a study of blood T cell repertoires in COVID-19. Produced via immunoSEQ multiplex PCR; TCRdb's table is partial and in-frame only. The sample has 220,000 or so clones, 70% to 90% seen once. Sequencing was done on a sample of PBMCs or T cells enriched from blood (not recorded which). The origin of the receptors is a man between 50 and 59 years old who had been exposed to COVID-19.

The chain carries TRBV18 and TRBJ1-1; D is unclear. V was trimmed by 4 bases and J by 4 bases, leaving 10 bases between them. From germline, CDR1 is KGHSH and CDR2 LQKENI. The CDR3 runs to 13 residues. The CDR3 nucleotides are TGTGCCAGCTCACTCCAGGAGGGCACTGAAGCTTTCTTT. It translates to CASSLQEGTEAFF. The variable domain in full, with the rest retrieved from reference TRBV18 and TRBJ1-1, is NAGVMQNPRHLVRRRGQEARLRCSPMKGHSHVYWYRQLPEEGLKFMVYLQKENIIDESGMPKERFSAEFPKEGPSILRIQQVVRGDSAAYFCASSLQEGTEAFFGQGTRLTVV.

The chain joins TRBV3-1 (or the pseudogene TRBV3-2) to TRBJ2-5; 8 bases fit TRBD1. The CDR3 spans 18 residues. J gave up 3 bases and V 0 bases, and 12 bases lay outside the gene matches. From germline, CDR1 is LGHDT and CDR2 YNNKEL (reference sequence). The CDR3 sequence: CASSQDTPAGTGKETQYF. In nucleotides, the CDR3 is TGTGCCAGCAGCCAAGATACCCCCGCCGGGACAGGTAAAGAGACCCAGTACTTC.

J is TRBJ1-4 and V is TRBV6-5; possible D gene TRBD1, 5 bases. CDR1 and CDR2 from the germline V gene are MNHEY and SVGAGI. The CDR3 totals 12 residues. V was shortened by 6 bases and J by 8 bases, with 10 bases between the two germline ends. Here the CDR3 reads CASSQGWEKLFF. CDR3 in DNA: TGTGCCAGCAGCCAGGGCTGGGAAAAACTGTTTTTT.

This clone appeared once. The rearrangement uses TRBV7-2 and TRBJ1-2, with a tentative D call TRBD1 (5 bases). The germline gives CDR1 SGHTA, CDR2 FQGNSA. Trimming pared 0 bases from V and 4 bases from J, leaving 9 bases between. The CDR3 length is 14 residues. CDR3 coding DNA: TGTGCCAGCAGCTTAGCGCAGGGTGGCTATGGCTACACCTTC. Protein: CASSLAQGGYGYTF.

The chain combines TRBV7-9 with TRBJ2-6, with D unresolved. Looked up from germline, CDR1 is SEHNR and CDR2 is FQNEAQ (reference sequence). CDR3 length: 13 amino acids. The V and J ends lost 4 bases and 4 bases respectively, with 5 bases between them. The DNA of the CDR3 is TGTGCCAGCAGCTATGTAGGGGCCAACGTCCTGACTTTC. Translated: CASSYVGANVLTF.

The chain recombines TRBV19 with TRBJ1-2; TRBD1 matches at 7 bases. This CDR3 is built from 17 residues. The germline CDR1 and CDR2 sequences are LNHDA and SQIVND (reference sequence). The V and J ends lost 2 bases and 6 bases, in that order; junction bases with no gene match: 15. CDR3: CASSIRHRGDVQDGYTF. The DNA of the CDR3 is TGTGCCAGTAGTATAAGGCACAGGGGCGATGTGCAAGATGGCTACACCTTC. The whole variable domain, remainder taken from reference TRBV19 and TRBJ1-2, is DGGITQSPKYLFRKEGQNVTLSCEQNLNHDAMYWYRQDPGQGLRLIYYSQIVNDFQKGDIAEGYSVSREKKESFPLTVTSAQKNPTAFYLCASSIRHRGDVQDGYTFGSGTRLTVV.

This chain links TRBV24-1 with TRBJ2-3, with D perhaps matching TRBD1 (5 bases). CDR3 length: 15 residues. Germline CDR1 reads KGHDR; CDR2 reads SFDVKD. The V end lost 6 bases, the J end lost 1 base, and 13 bases lay between the germline ends. As DNA, the CDR3 is TGTGCCACCAGTCAACAGGCTATTGGCACAGATACGCAGTATTTT. It encodes CATSQQAIGTDTQYF.

This clone has a single count. The V and J genes are TRBV11-3 and TRBJ2-3, with 7 bases that match TRBD2. Trimming removed 5 bases from V and 0 bases from J; junction bases left unmatched: 8. This CDR3 is built from 16 residues. Germline loops: CDR1 SGHNT, CDR2 YENEEA. The CDR3 nucleotides are TGTGCCAGCAGCCCCGGGGAGGGGCGGAGCACAGATACGCAGTATTTT. Its protein product is CASSPGEGRSTDTQYF.

The chain couples TRBV6-5 to TRBJ1-5; 7 nucleotides line up with TRBD1. V was pared by 6 bases and J by 7 bases, with 6 bases of the junction left unmatched. Per the germline V gene, CDR1 is MNHEY and CDR2 is SVGAGI. The CDR3 loop spans 13 amino acids. The CDR3 coding sequence is TGTGCCAGCAGCGACAGGGTCCTACAGCCCCAGCATTTT. This sequence encodes CASSDRVLQPQHF.

The chain carries TRBV28 and TRBJ2-5; 7 bases are a match to TRBD1. In germline, CDR1 is MDHEN, CDR2 SYDVKM. This CDR3 contains 15 residues. Unmatched junction bases numbered 9, after V lost 6 bases and J lost 2 bases. The CDR3 sequence: CASRPRTGAQETQYF. For the CDR3, the DNA is TGTGCCAGCAGACCCCGGACAGGAGCTCAAGAGACCCAGTACTTC. The full variable domain, with the rest looked up from reference TRBV28 and TRBJ2-5, is DVKVTQSSRYLVKRTGEKVFLECVQDMDHENMFWYRQDPGLGLRLIYFSYDVKMKEKGDIPEGYSVSREKKERFSLILESASTNQTSMYLCASRPRTGAQETQYFGPGTRLLVL.